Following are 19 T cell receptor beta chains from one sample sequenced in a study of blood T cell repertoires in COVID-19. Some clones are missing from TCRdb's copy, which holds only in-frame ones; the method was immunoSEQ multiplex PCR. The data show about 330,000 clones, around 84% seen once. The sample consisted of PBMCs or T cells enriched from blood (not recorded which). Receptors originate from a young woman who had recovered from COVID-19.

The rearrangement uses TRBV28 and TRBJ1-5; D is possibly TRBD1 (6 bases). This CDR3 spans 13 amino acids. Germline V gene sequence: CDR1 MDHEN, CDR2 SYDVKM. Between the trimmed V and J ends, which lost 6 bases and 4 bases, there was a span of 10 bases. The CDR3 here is CASRITGNQPQHF. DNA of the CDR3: TGTGCCAGCAGGATTACAGGGAATCAGCCCCAGCATTTT.

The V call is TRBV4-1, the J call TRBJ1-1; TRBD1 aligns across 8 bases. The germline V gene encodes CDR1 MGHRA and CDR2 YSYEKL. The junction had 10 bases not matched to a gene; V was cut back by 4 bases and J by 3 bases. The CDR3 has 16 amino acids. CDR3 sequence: CASSRELDRAHTEAFF. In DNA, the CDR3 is TGCGCCAGCAGCCGCGAGTTGGACAGGGCGCACACTGAAGCTTTCTTT.

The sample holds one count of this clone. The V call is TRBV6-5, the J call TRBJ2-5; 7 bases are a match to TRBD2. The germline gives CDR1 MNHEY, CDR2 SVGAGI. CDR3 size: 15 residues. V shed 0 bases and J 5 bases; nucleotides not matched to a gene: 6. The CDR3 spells CASSYSKGLRETQYF. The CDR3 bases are TGTGCCAGCAGTTACTCGAAGGGACTAAGGGAGACCCAGTACTTC.

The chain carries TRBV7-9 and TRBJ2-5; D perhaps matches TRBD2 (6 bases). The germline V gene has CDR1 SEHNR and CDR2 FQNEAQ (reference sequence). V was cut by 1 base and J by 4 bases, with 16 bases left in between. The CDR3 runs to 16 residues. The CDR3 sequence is CASSLGDSRGRETQYF. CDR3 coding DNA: TGTGCCAGCAGCTTAGGGGACTCCCGAGGACGAGAGACCCAGTACTTC.

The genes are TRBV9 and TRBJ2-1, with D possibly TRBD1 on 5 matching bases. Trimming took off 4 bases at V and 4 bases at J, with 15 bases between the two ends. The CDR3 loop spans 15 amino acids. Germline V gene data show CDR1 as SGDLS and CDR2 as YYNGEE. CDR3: CASSQSVQAYNEQFF. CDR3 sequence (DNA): TGTGCCAGCAGCCAATCAGTACAGGCATACAATGAGCAGTTCTTC.

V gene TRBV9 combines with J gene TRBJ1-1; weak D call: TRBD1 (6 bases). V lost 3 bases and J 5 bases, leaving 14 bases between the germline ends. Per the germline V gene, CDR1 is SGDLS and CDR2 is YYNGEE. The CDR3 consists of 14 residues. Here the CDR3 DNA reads TGTGCCAGCAGCGCGTTAACAGGGCATACTGAAGCTTTCTTT. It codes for CASSALTGHTEAFF. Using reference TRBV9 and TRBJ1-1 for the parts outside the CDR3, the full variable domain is DSGVTQTPKHLITATGQRVTLRCSPRSGDLSVYWYQQSLDQGLQFLIQYYNGEERAKGNILERFSAQQFPDLHSELNLSSLELGDSALYFCASSALTGHTEAFFGQGTRLTVV.

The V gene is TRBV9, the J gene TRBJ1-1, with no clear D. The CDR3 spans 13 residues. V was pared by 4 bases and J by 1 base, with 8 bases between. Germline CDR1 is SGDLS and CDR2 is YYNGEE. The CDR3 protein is CASSLSQNTEAFF. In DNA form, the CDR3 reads TGTGCCAGCAGCCTGAGCCAGAACACTGAAGCTTTCTTT.

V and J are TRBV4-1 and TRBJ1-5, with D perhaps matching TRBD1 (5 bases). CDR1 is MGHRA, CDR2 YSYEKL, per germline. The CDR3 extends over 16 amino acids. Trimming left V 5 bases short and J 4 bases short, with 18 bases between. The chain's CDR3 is CASSRSTGATNQPQHF. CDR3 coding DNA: TGCGCCAGCAGCAGATCCACAGGCGCTACTAATCAGCCCCAGCATTTT.

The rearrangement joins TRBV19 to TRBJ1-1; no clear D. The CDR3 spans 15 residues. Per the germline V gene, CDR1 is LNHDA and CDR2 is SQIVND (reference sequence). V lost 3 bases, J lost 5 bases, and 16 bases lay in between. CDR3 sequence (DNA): TGTGCCAGTAGTATGGGCCGGGATCTTGAGACTGAAGCTTTCTTT. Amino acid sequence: CASSMGRDLETEAFF.

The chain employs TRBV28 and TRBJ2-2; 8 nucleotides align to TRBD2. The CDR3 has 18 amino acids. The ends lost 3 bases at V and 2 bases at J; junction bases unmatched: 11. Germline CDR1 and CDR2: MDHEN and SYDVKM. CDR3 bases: TGTGCCAGCAGTTTCCCTCTCACTAGCGGAAGAAACACCGGGGAGCTGTTTTTT. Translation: CASSFPLTSGRNTGELFF.

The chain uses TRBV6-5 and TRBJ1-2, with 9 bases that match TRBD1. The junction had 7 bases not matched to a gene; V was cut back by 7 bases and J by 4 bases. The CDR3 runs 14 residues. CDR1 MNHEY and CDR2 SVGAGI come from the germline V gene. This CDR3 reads CASNPTGGPYGYTF. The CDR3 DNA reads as TGTGCCAGCAACCCGACAGGGGGGCCCTATGGCTACACCTTC.

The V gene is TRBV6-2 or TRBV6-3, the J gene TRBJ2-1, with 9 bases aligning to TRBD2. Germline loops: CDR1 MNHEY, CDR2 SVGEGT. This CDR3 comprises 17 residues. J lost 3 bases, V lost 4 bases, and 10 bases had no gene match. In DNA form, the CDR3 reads TGTGCCAGCAGTTCCGTTATAGCGGGAGTAGGCTACAATGAGCAGTTCTTC. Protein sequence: CASSSVIAGVGYNEQFF.

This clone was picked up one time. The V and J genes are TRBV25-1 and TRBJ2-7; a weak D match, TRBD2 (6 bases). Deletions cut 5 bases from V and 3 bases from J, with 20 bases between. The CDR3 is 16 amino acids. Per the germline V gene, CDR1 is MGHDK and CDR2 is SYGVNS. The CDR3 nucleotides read TGTGCCAGCAGTTCCCTAGGGCGCAGCGGGTTCTACGAGCAGTACTTC. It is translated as CASSSLGRSGFYEQYF.

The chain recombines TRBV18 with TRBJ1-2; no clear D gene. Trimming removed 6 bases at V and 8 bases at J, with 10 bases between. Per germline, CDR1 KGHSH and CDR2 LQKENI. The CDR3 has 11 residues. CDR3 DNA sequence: TGTGCCAGCTCCCAGAGCGAAGGCTACACCTTC. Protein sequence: CASSQSEGYTF.

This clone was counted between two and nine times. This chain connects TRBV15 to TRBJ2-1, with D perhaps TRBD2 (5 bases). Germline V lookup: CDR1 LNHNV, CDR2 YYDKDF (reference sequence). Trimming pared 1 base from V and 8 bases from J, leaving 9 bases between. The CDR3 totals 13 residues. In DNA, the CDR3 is TGTGCCACCAGCAGAGCTAGCATCCATGAGCAGTTCTTC. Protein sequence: CATSRASIHEQFF. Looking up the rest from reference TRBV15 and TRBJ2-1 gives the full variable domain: DAMVIQNPRYQVTQFGKPVTLSCSQTLNHNVMYWYQQKSSQAPKLLFHYYDKDFNNEADTPDNFQSRRPNTSFCFLDIRSPGLGDTAMYLCATSRASIHEQFFGPGTRLTVL.

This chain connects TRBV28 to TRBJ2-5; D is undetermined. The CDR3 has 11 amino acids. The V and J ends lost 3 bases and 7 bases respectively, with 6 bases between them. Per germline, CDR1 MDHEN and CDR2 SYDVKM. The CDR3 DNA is TGTGCCAGCAGTTTGGAGAGGACCCAGTACTTC. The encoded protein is CASSLERTQYF.

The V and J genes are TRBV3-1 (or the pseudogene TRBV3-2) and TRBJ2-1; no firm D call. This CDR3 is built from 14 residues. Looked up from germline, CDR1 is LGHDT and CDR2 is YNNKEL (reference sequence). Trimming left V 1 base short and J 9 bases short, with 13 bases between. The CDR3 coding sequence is TGTGCCAGCAGCCAAGTCTCTCTCGCAGGTGAGCAGTTCTTC. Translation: CASSQVSLAGEQFF.

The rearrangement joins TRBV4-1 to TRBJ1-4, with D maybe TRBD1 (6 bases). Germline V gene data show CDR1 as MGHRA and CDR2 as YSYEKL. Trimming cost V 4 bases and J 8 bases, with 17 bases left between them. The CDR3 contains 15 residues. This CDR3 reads CASSPQGGRWEKLFF. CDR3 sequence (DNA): TGCGCCAGCAGCCCCCAAGGGGGACGCTGGGAAAAACTGTTTTTT.

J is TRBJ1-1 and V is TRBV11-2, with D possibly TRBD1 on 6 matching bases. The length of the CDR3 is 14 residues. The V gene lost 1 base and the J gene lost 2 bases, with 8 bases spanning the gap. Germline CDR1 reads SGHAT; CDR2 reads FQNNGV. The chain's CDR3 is CASSLGQVNTEAFF. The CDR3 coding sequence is TGTGCCAGCAGCTTAGGACAGGTTAACACTGAAGCTTTCTTT.